This T cell receptor (beta chain) was documented in a study of regulatory dendritic cells for organ transplantation. Libraries were prepared by immunoSEQ multiplex PCR; TCRdb keeps only in-frame clonotypes and omits some of them. In the table there are about 20,000 clones, around 80% of which are singletons. A remark on this clone: Its target is not known.

CFSE-labeled sorted T cells met regulatory or mature dendritic cells for roughly 5 days. Germline CDR1 DFQATT, CDR2 SNEGSKA (reference sequence). V dropped 3 bases and J dropped 10 bases, with 8 bases sitting between them. The CDR3 sequence is 10 residues long. The specimen sequenced was memory CD4+ T cells from blood cultured with regulatory dendritic cells. As to subset: CD45RO+ memory T cells. The TCR sequence derives from a human donor in good health. The chain links TRBV20-1 to TRBJ2-3, with unresolved D. The DNA for the CDR3 is TGCAGTGCTAGGAGGTGGTCGCAGTATTTT. Translating it yields CSARRWSQYF.